Below are 30 T cell receptor beta chains sequenced from a single sample in a study of blood T cell repertoires in COVID-19. Sequencing was performed with immunoSEQ multiplex PCR; in TCRdb, only in-frame clones are kept and a portion is missing. Of 40,000 to 60,000 clones listed, approximately 87% are singletons. The sample was peripheral blood. The receptors derive from a woman aged 55-70 years with acute or convalescent COVID-19.

The chain has TRBV28 and TRBJ1-5, with unresolved D. The germline CDR1 and CDR2 sequences are MDHEN and SYDVKM. The CDR3 runs 12 residues. With 3 bases removed from V and 4 bases from J, the gap between germline ends came to 4 bases. Here the CDR3 DNA reads TGTGCCAGCAGTTTGACAAATCAGCCCCAGCATTTT. It is translated as CASSLTNQPQHF.

The chain couples TRBV10-2 to TRBJ2-1; TRBD2 matches 8 bases. Per the germline V gene, CDR1 is WSHSY and CDR2 is SAAADI. The V segment lost 8 bases and the J segment 0 bases; nucleotides outside the gene matches: 3. The CDR3 length is 14 residues. The CDR3 bases are TGCGCCAGCCTTAGCGGGGCCTCCTACAATGAGCAGTTCTTC. Translation: CASLSGASYNEQFF.

The count of this clone is one. This chain connects TRBV6-2 or TRBV6-3 to TRBJ2-5; TRBD2 agrees at 13 bases. Germline V gene sequence: CDR1 MNHEY, CDR2 SVGEGT. Trimming took 6 bases from V and 1 from J; bases not matched to a gene: 11. CDR3 length equals 18 residues. The CDR3 DNA sequence: TGTGCCAGCAGCCCCGGGACTAGCGGGGTTCCAATCCAAGAGACCCAGTACTTC. This codes for CASSPGTSGVPIQETQYF.

This chain joins TRBV9 and TRBJ1-3; TRBD1 might be the D (5 bases). V gave up 0 bases and J gave up 4 bases, with 11 bases separating them. CDR1 SGDLS and CDR2 YYNGEE come from the germline V gene. This CDR3 region has 15 residues. CDR3 sequence (DNA): TGTGCCAGCAGCGTAGGTGGCAGGGTCGGAAACACCATATATTTT. This translates into CASSVGGRVGNTIYF.

The chain has TRBV10-3 and TRBJ1-1; 9 bases align to TRBD1. J gave up 4 bases and V 4 bases, and 4 bases lay outside the gene matches. Looked up from germline, CDR1 is ENHRY and CDR2 is SYGVKD. CDR3 length: 14 residues. The CDR3 loop is CAISGGQGSTEAFF. The CDR3 DNA reads as TGTGCCATCAGTGGGGGACAGGGTTCCACTGAAGCTTTCTTT.

The count of this clone is one. The genes are TRBV29-1 and TRBJ1-3; D is unresolved. Germline CDR1 reads SQVTM; CDR2 reads ANQGSEA. The length of the CDR3 is 13 residues. V lost 6 bases and J 0 bases, leaving 9 bases between the germline ends. CDR3 DNA: TGCAGCGTAGTGCATAGCTCTGGAAACACCATATATTTT. It codes for CSVVHSSGNTIYF.

Only a few counts were recorded for this clone. The chain joins TRBV19 to TRBJ1-3; no definite D call. Trimming removed 5 bases at V and 0 bases at J, with 8 bases between. The CDR3 has 14 residues. The germline V gene has CDR1 LNHDA and CDR2 SQIVND (reference sequence). CDR3 DNA: TGTGCCAGTAGTCTGCAGTCCTCTGGAAACACCATATATTTT. This sequence encodes CASSLQSSGNTIYF. The full variable domain, its missing parts supplied by reference TRBV19 and TRBJ1-3, is DGGITQSPKYLFRKEGQNVTLSCEQNLNHDAMYWYRQDPGQGLRLIYYSQIVNDFQKGDIAEGYSVSREKKESFPLTVTSAQKNPTAFYLCASSLQSSGNTIYFGEGSWLTVV.

This CDR3 is CASSYRGNTGELFF. The CDR3 DNA follows: TGTGCCAGCAGTTATCGGGGGAACACCGGGGAGCTGTTTTTT. The J gene is TRBJ2-2, the V gene TRBV6-4; possibly TRBD2 for D (5 bases). Trimming pared 5 bases from V and 1 base from J, leaving 8 bases between. The CDR3 totals 14 residues. Germline V CDR1 and CDR2: MRHNA, SNTAGT.

This clone was seen only a few times. The V gene is TRBV20-1, the J gene TRBJ1-2; tentatively, D is TRBD1 (6 bases). This CDR3 spans 11 amino acids. Per germline, CDR1 DFQATT and CDR2 SNEGSKA (reference sequence). V lost 8 bases and J 8 bases, leaving 15 bases between the germline ends. The CDR3 sequence: CSFKRGKGYTF. CDR3 nucleotide sequence: TGCAGTTTTAAGAGGGGGAAAGGCTACACCTTC.

This clone was counted a single time. V usage is TRBV5-1 and J usage is TRBJ2-2; 7 bases are a match to TRBD1. Germline loops: CDR1 SGHRS, CDR2 YFSETQ. The CDR3 contains 15 residues. V was clipped by 4 bases and J by 3 bases; unmatched bases: 6. The CDR3 is CASSVSGGYTGELFF. CDR3 DNA: TGCGCCAGCAGCGTATCAGGGGGATACACCGGGGAGCTGTTTTTT. Looking up the rest from reference TRBV5-1 and TRBJ2-2 gives the full variable domain: KAGVTQTPRYLIKTRGQQVTLSCSPISGHRSVSWYQQTPGQGLQFLFEYFSETQRNKGNFPGRFSGRQFSNSRSEMNVSTLELGDSALYLCASSVSGGYTGELFFGEGSRLTVL.

The rearrangement links TRBV5-4 to TRBJ2-7; 7 bases fit TRBD1. V lost 4 bases, J lost 2 bases, and 6 bases stayed unmatched. The CDR3 has 14 amino acids. Germline loops: CDR1 SGHNT, CDR2 YYREEE (reference sequence). The CDR3 DNA sequence: TGTGCCAGCAGCAAAGGGACAGCCACCTACGAGCAGTACTTC. As protein: CASSKGTATYEQYF.

V is TRBV6-6 and J is TRBJ1-3; perhaps TRBD1 as D (6 bases). V dropped 0 bases and J dropped 0 bases, with 9 bases sitting between them. In germline, CDR1 is MNHNY, CDR2 SVGAGI (reference sequence). CDR3 length: 16 amino acids. CDR3 loop: CASSYSPGHSGNTIYF. CDR3 bases: TGTGCCAGCAGTTACTCACCGGGACACTCTGGAAACACCATATATTTT.

The rearrangement uses TRBV18 and TRBJ1-1; D uncertain. The CDR3 consists of 12 residues. V was trimmed by 1 base and J by 11 bases, leaving 11 bases between them. Germline V gene lookup returns CDR1 KGHSH and CDR2 LQKENI. Here the CDR3 reads CASSPQAGFAFF. The CDR3, as DNA: TGTGCCAGCTCACCACAGGCGGGGTTTGCTTTCTTT.

This chain connects TRBV5-1 to TRBJ2-5; 8 bases fit TRBD2. V gave up 0 bases and J gave up 1 base; unmatched junction bases: 5. The CDR3 is made up of 16 amino acids. CDR1 and CDR2 (germline): SGHRS, YFSETQ. CDR3 DNA sequence: TGCGCCAGCAGCTTGGGGCCTACTAGCGGCCAAGAGACCCAGTACTTC. Translation gives CASSLGPTSGQETQYF. The whole variable domain, filled in from reference TRBV5-1 and TRBJ2-5, reads KAGVTQTPRYLIKTRGQQVTLSCSPISGHRSVSWYQQTPGQGLQFLFEYFSETQRNKGNFPGRFSGRQFSNSRSEMNVSTLELGDSALYLCASSLGPTSGQETQYFGPGTRLLVL.

The rearrangement joins TRBV9 to TRBJ2-1; 12 positions match TRBD2. The trim removed 3 bases at V and 10 bases at J, leaving 8 bases unmatched. The CDR3 loop spans 15 amino acids. From germline, CDR1 is SGDLS and CDR2 YYNGEE. Here the CDR3 DNA reads TGTGCCAGCAGCGGACTAGCGGGAGTAGGGGGGGAGCAGTTCTTC. It is translated as CASSGLAGVGGEQFF.

This clone has only a few counts. Distinct nucleotide sequences in the sample also encode this CDR3. V is TRBV6-5 and J is TRBJ1-2; D possibly corresponds to TRBD1 (5 bases). The CDR3 loop spans 15 amino acids. Trimming pared 0 bases from V and 2 bases from J, leaving 10 bases between. Germline values: CDR1 MNHEY, CDR2 SVGAGI. The chain's CDR3 is CASSYSAGINYGYTF. CDR3 nucleotide sequence: TGTGCCAGCAGTTACTCGGCAGGGATAAACTATGGCTACACCTTC.

V usage is TRBV24-1 and J usage is TRBJ2-5; weak D call: TRBD2 (6 bases). Germline V CDR1 and CDR2: KGHDR, SFDVKD. The CDR3 loop spans 13 amino acids. Deletions cut 4 bases from V and 7 bases from J, with 12 bases between. DNA for the CDR3: TGTGCCACCAGTGACCCCTTGGGGGGGACCCAGTACTTC. It codes for CATSDPLGGTQYF.

This sequence joins TRBV30 and TRBJ1-1; no reliable D call. The CDR3 runs 12 residues. Looked up from germline, CDR1 is GTSNPN and CDR2 is SVGIG (reference sequence). The V end lost 0 bases, the J end lost 6 bases, and 8 bases lay between the germline ends. Here the CDR3 reads CAWSVSVAEAFF. In DNA form, the CDR3 reads TGTGCCTGGAGTGTCTCGGTTGCTGAAGCTTTCTTT.

The CDR3 nucleotides read TGCGCCAGCAGCTTGGGTCAGGGAGGTAATTCACCCCTCCACTTT. Encoded protein: CASSLGQGGNSPLHF. V and J are TRBV5-1 and TRBJ1-6, with D possibly TRBD1 on 5 matching bases. V gave up 0 bases and J gave up 6 bases, with 10 bases separating them. The CDR3 totals 15 residues. The germline V gene encodes CDR1 SGHRS and CDR2 YFSETQ.

This clone was counted a single time. At one end the junction does not follow the germline gene, possibly because of a read error. The chain uses TRBV18 and TRBJ1-5, with D possibly TRBD1 on 5 matching bases. Germline CDR1 is KGHSH and CDR2 is LQKENI. The CDR3 sequence is 13 residues long. The CDR3 sequence is CASSRDSNQLQHF. The CDR3, as DNA: TGTGCCAGCTCCAGGGATAGCAATCAGCTCCAGCATTTT.

The chain employs TRBV6-5 and TRBJ2-1, with 11 bases identical to TRBD2. Trimming cost V 2 bases and J 7 bases; bases outside gene matches: 4. Germline V CDR1 and CDR2: MNHEY, SVGAGI. This CDR3 region has 15 residues. The CDR3 DNA follows: TGTGCCAGCAGTTACGTGGCTAGCGGGGGGAATGAGCAGTTCTTC. Amino acid sequence: CASSYVASGGNEQFF.

J is TRBJ1-6 and V is TRBV9; maybe TRBD1 (5 bases). This CDR3 has 17 residues. V was trimmed by 4 bases and J by 9 bases, leaving 23 bases between them. In germline, CDR1 is SGDLS, CDR2 YYNGEE. CDR3 in amino acids: CASSPGHELGRTSPLHF. In DNA, the CDR3 is TGTGCCAGCAGCCCCGGACATGAGCTAGGTCGAACTTCACCCCTCCACTTT.

This rearrangement joins TRBV11-2 to TRBJ1-2; D is ambiguous. The V end was cut by 5 bases, the J end by 4 bases, with 17 bases between. This CDR3 has 15 residues. Germline values: CDR1 SGHAT, CDR2 FQNNGV. CDR3 protein: CASSGIRPGTYGYTF. For the CDR3, the DNA is TGTGCCAGCAGCGGAATCAGACCGGGAACCTATGGCTACACCTTC.

This chain uses TRBV7-2 with TRBJ1-1, with D uncertain. CDR1 and CDR2 from the germline V gene are SGHTA and FQGNSA. The CDR3 has 13 amino acids. With 4 bases removed from V and 0 bases from J, the gap between germline ends came to 6 bases. The DNA for the CDR3 is TGTGCCAGCAGCTCAAAGCTGAACACTGAAGCTTTCTTT. Protein product: CASSSKLNTEAFF.

The genes are TRBV3-1 (or the pseudogene TRBV3-2) and TRBJ1-2; TRBD1 matches at 8 bases. The V and J ends lost 3 bases and 5 bases, in that order; junction bases with no gene match: 5. The V gene's germline CDR1 is LGHDT and CDR2 YNNKEL (reference sequence). CDR3 size: 14 residues. The CDR3 DNA follows: TGTGCCAGCAGCCAGGGACAGGAAGGTTATGGCTACACCTTC. Protein sequence: CASSQGQEGYGYTF.

This sequence joins TRBV29-1 and TRBJ1-1; 8 positions agree with TRBD1. Germline V gene lookup returns CDR1 SQVTM and CDR2 ANQGSEA. The CDR3 runs to 13 residues. Trimming cost V 1 base and J 5 bases; bases outside gene matches: 3. The CDR3 DNA follows: TGCAGCGTTGAAGCTAACAGGGGGACTGAAGCTTTCTTT. This sequence encodes CSVEANRGTEAFF. Combining the CDR3 with reference TRBV29-1 and TRBJ1-1 gives the whole variable domain SAVISQKPSRDICQRGTSLTIQCQVDSQVTMMFWYRQQPGQSLTLIATANQGSEATYESGFVIDKFPISRPNLTFSTLTVSNMSPEDSSIYLCSVEANRGTEAFFGQGTRLTVV.

This clone was observed a handful of times. The chain recombines TRBV12-5 with TRBJ1-4; D unresolved. The V gene's germline CDR1 is LGHNT and CDR2 FRNRAP. There are 14 residues in the CDR3. Trimming removed 6 bases from V and 1 base from J, with 9 bases in between. CDR3 protein: CASGPELTNEKLFF. The CDR3 region has the DNA TGTGCTAGTGGCCCCGAGTTAACTAATGAAAAACTGTTTTTT.

This sequence joins TRBV19 and TRBJ1-3, with 7 bases identical to TRBD1. The germline V gene has CDR1 LNHDA and CDR2 SQIVND (reference sequence). V lost 7 bases, J lost 2 bases, and 5 bases stayed unmatched. This CDR3 is 14 amino acids long. The CDR3 sequence is CASTPGTAGNTIYF. Written as DNA, the CDR3 is TGTGCCAGTACCCCTGGGACAGCTGGAAACACCATATATTTT.

CDR3 sequence: CASTRTEAFF. The CDR3 nucleotides are TGTGCCAGCACCCGGACTGAAGCTTTCTTT. The chain links TRBV12-3 or TRBV12-4 to TRBJ1-1; no definite D call. The V gene lost 7 bases and the J gene lost 5 bases, with 5 bases spanning the gap. The CDR3 runs 10 residues.

As to this clone: This specimen includes other DNA sequences encoding the same CDR3. The V gene is TRBV6-5, the J gene TRBJ2-1; the match to TRBD2 covers 9 bases. This CDR3 is built from 15 residues. Trimming cost V 8 bases and J 7 bases; bases outside gene matches: 12. Germline CDR1 reads MNHEY; CDR2 reads SVGAGI. CDR3 residues: CASRKISGRRNEQFF. The DNA for the CDR3 is TGTGCCAGCCGAAAAATTAGCGGGAGAAGGAATGAGCAGTTCTTC.